This TCR beta chain emerged from a study of T cells in Graves' hyperthyroidism and ophthalmopathy. The study, taken as a whole, reports: Clonotypes that were expanded in thyroid above 0.001 mostly appeared in blood too.

With 8 bases clipped from V and 3 bases from J, the junction kept 5 bases outside the gene matches. This CDR3 comprises 14 residues. Germline loops: CDR1 MNHEY, CDR2 SMNVEV (reference sequence). An approximately 10 ml volume of fresh peripheral blood provided the PBMCs. From RNA transcripts, TCR beta CDR3 regions were amplified. Carried out on the TCR CDR3, a first-round RT-PCR used the HTBI primer set. MiXCR, applied by TCRdb to the multiplex PCR reads, yields one record per CDR3 protein. The profile shows 600,000 to 900,000 distinct CDR3 sequences, roughly 15% of them singletons. This clonotype was seen ten or more times. The antigen is unknown.

The sequence derives from a man aged 18 to 30 with Graves' hyperthyroidism. V gene TRBV27 combines with J gene TRBJ1-4; TRBD1 aligns across 8 bases. Sequenced input: blood. CDR3 nucleotide sequence: TGTGCCAGCTCACTACAGGGGGCTAATGAAAAACTGTTTTTT. Translated: CASSLQGANEKLFF.